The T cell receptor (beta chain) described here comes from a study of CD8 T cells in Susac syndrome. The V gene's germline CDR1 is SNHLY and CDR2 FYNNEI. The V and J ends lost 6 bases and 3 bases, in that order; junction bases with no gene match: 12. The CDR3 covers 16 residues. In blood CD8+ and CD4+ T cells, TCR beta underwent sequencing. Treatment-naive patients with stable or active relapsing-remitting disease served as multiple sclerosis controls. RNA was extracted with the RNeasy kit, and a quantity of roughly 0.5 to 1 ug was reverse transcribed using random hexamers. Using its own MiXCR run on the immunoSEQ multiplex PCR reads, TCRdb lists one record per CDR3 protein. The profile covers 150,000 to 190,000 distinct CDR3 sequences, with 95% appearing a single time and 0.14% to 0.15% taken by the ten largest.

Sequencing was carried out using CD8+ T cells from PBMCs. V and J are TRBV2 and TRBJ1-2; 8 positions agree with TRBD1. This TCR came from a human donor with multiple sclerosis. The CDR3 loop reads CASRNPLDRAYYGYTF. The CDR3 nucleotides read TGTGCCAGCAGGAACCCCCTGGACAGGGCGTACTATGGCTACACCTTC.